These T cell receptor beta chains were read from a single sample in a study of blood T cell repertoires in COVID-19. Using immunoSEQ multiplex PCR, the repertoire was profiled, and TCRdb retains in-frame clones only, with some absent. This table has about 300,000 clones, around 89% appearing once. Sequenced sample: peripheral blood. Every receptor here comes from a man in his forties with acute or convalescent COVID-19. The CDR3 runs from the conserved cysteine through the conserved F or W. A D gene is named only where the DNA matches it firmly. Only part of the rows carry a size: once, few, many, or a class if the clone is expanded.

cdr3_aa: CASSLASFTDTQYF
cdr3_nt: TGTGCCAGCAGCTTAGCCTCTTTCACAGATACGCAGTATTTT
d_call: .
v_call: TRBV7-9
j_call: TRBJ2-3
clone_size: .

cdr3_aa: CASGQTGGTGEQYF
cdr3_nt: TGTGCTAGTGGCCAAACGGGGGGCACGGGGGAGCAGTACTTC
d_call: .
v_call: TRBV12-5
j_call: TRBJ2-7
clone_size: .

cdr3_aa: CASSRDSGNTIYF
cdr3_nt: TGTGCCAGCAGCCGCGACTCTGGAAACACCATATATTTT
d_call: .
v_call: TRBV7-9
j_call: TRBJ1-3
clone_size: .

cdr3_aa: CASSDSTGYGAFF
cdr3_nt: TGTGCCAGCAGTGACTCCACAGGGTACGGGGCTTTCTTT
d_call: .
v_call: TRBV6-4
j_call: TRBJ1-1
clone_size: .

cdr3_aa: CASSELSGEGSPLHF
cdr3_nt: TGTGCCAGCAGTGAATTATCCGGGGAAGGTTCACCCCTCCACTTT
d_call: .
v_call: TRBV2
j_call: TRBJ1-6
clone_size: .

cdr3_aa: CASSEVRTGNSPLHF
cdr3_nt: TGTGCCAGCAGTGAAGTGAGGACAGGGAATTCACCCCTCCACTTT
d_call: TRBD1
v_call: TRBV2
j_call: TRBJ1-6
clone_size: .

cdr3_aa: CASSYSATNTEAFF
cdr3_nt: TGTGCCAGCAGTTACAGTGCCACAAACACTGAAGCTTTCTTT
d_call: .
v_call: TRBV6-5
j_call: TRBJ1-1
clone_size: .

cdr3_aa: CASSPNPQGGEQFF
cdr3_nt: TGTGCCAGCAGCCCTAATCCACAGGGGGGTGAGCAGTTCTTC
d_call: TRBD1
v_call: TRBV7-9
j_call: TRBJ2-1
clone_size: .

cdr3_aa: CASSAGEQYF
cdr3_nt: TGTGCCAGCAGCGCCGGGGAGCAGTATTTT
d_call: .
v_call: TRBV7-6
j_call: TRBJ2-3
clone_size: .

cdr3_aa: CASSIKTGGQPQHF
cdr3_nt: TGTGCCAGTAGTATAAAGACAGGAGGCCAGCCCCAGCATTTT
d_call: .
v_call: TRBV19
j_call: TRBJ1-5
clone_size: once

cdr3_aa: CASSYPEGGYTEAFF
cdr3_nt: TGTGCCAGCAGTTATCCTGAAGGAGGATACACTGAAGCTTTCTTT
d_call: .
v_call: TRBV6-2/TRBV6-3
j_call: TRBJ1-1
clone_size: .

cdr3_aa: CASSLAEGLTQFF
cdr3_nt: TGTGCCAGCAGCTTAGCGGAAGGACTTACGCAGTTCTTC
d_call: .
v_call: TRBV7-7
j_call: TRBJ2-1
clone_size: once

cdr3_aa: CASSLPPGQPQHF
cdr3_nt: TGTGCCAGCAGTTTGCCCCCGGGACAGCCCCAGCATTTT
d_call: .
v_call: TRBV12-3/TRBV12-4
j_call: TRBJ1-5
clone_size: .

cdr3_aa: CASSSPGGAPTGELFF
cdr3_nt: TGTGCCAGCAGCTCCCCCGGGGGGGCTCCCACCGGGGAGCTGTTTTTT
d_call: TRBD2
v_call: TRBV7-9
j_call: TRBJ2-2
clone_size: .

cdr3_aa: CASSRRQGTFDGTYEQYF
cdr3_nt: TGTGCCAGCAGCCGTAGGCAGGGGACGTTTGATGGAACCTACGAGCAGTACTTC
d_call: .
v_call: TRBV5-6
j_call: TRBJ2-7
clone_size: .

cdr3_aa: CARWVSGKCQPQHF
cdr3_nt: TGTGCCCGGTGGGTGTCAGGGAAGTGTCAGCCCCAGCATTTT
d_call: .
v_call: TRBV6-4
j_call: TRBJ1-5
clone_size: .

cdr3_aa: CASSLREQPQHF
cdr3_nt: TGTGCCAGTAGTCTCCGGGAACAGCCCCAGCATTTT
d_call: .
v_call: TRBV19
j_call: TRBJ1-5
clone_size: .

cdr3_aa: CASSHDRNEKLFF
cdr3_nt: TGTGCCAGCAGCCACGACAGGAATGAAAAACTGTTTTTT
d_call: .
v_call: TRBV4-2
j_call: TRBJ1-4
clone_size: .

cdr3_aa: CASSQEGSRRWEQYF
cdr3_nt: TGTGCCAGCAGCCAAGAAGGTAGCCGGAGGTGGGAGCAGTACTTC
d_call: .
v_call: TRBV3-1/TRBV3-2
j_call: TRBJ2-7
clone_size: .

cdr3_aa: CASWFGAGQPQHF
cdr3_nt: TGTGCCAGTTGGTTTGGGGCCGGACAGCCCCAGCATTTT
d_call: .
v_call: TRBV19
j_call: TRBJ1-5
clone_size: .

cdr3_aa: CASSLSGYYGYTF
cdr3_nt: TGTGCCAGCAGCTTAAGCGGATACTATGGCTACACCTTC
d_call: .
v_call: TRBV7-3
j_call: TRBJ1-2
clone_size: .

cdr3_aa: CASSLEAGYYNEQFF
cdr3_nt: TGTGCCAGCAGCTTAGAGGCGGGGTATTACAATGAGCAGTTCTTC
d_call: .
v_call: TRBV7-2
j_call: TRBJ2-1
clone_size: .

cdr3_aa: CASSQGNLRTAAFF
cdr3_nt: TGTGCCAGCAGCCAAGGGAACCTTAGGACTGCGGCTTTCTTT
d_call: .
v_call: TRBV3-1/TRBV3-2
j_call: TRBJ1-1
clone_size: .

cdr3_aa: CASSPEVRRGARFGYTF
cdr3_nt: TGTGCCAGTAGTCCCGAGGTCCGGCGGGGGGCGCGTTTTGGCTACACCTTC
d_call: .
v_call: TRBV19
j_call: TRBJ1-2
clone_size: .

cdr3_aa: CASSFEGTSPLHF
cdr3_nt: TGTGCCAGCAGTTTTGAGGGTACATCACCCCTCCACTTT
d_call: .
v_call: TRBV12-3/TRBV12-4
j_call: TRBJ1-6
clone_size: .